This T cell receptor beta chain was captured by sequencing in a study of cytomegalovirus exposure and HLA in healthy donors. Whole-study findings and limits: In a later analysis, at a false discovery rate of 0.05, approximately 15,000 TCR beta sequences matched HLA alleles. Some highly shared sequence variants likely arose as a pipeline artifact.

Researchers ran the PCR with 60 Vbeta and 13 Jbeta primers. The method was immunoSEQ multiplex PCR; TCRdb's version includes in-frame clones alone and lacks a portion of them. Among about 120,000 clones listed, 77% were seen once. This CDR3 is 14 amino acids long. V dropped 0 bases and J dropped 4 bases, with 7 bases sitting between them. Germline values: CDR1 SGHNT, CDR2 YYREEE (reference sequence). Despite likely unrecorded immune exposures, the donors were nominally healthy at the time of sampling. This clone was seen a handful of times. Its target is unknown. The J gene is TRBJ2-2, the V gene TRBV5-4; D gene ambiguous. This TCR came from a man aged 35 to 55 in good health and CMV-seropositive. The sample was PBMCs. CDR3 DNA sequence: TGTGCCAGCAGCTTGGGGGTAGCCACCGGGGAGCTGTTTTTT. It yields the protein CASSLGVATGELFF.